What follows is one T cell receptor beta chain and its context. Its antigen is undetermined. The method was immunoSEQ multiplex PCR; TCRdb's version includes in-frame clones alone and lacks a portion of them. The repertoire includes about 110,000 clones, roughly 89% of them detected once, and approximately 0.34% sits in the top ten. The data belong to a study of Tregs in tolerant kidney transplant recipients. Background on the study: Recipients received nonmyeloablative bone marrow transplants from related graft donors, with transient mixed chimerism.

Study observations and caveats: Expanding Tregs on activated donor B cells appeared to best identify donor-specific TCRbeta clones. Biological reproducibility was not directly addressed in this study. Nucleotide sequences could not be compared across some patients' samples due to primer changes.

Germline-derived CDR1 and CDR2 are GTSNPN and SVGIG (reference sequence). Unmatched junction bases numbered 4, after V lost 2 bases and J lost 2 bases. The CDR3 is 14 residues long. This sequence originates from a human donor who received a combined kidney and bone marrow transplant. The rearrangement links TRBV30 to TRBJ2-7, with 9 nucleotides matching TRBD1. The specimen was CD4+ T cells from blood, collected before the transplant. CDR3 nucleotide sequence: TGTGCCTGGAGTTTCGGACAGGGGACCTACGAGCAGTACTTC. Amino acid sequence: CAWSFGQGTYEQYF. Filled out from reference TRBV30 and TRBJ2-7, the complete variable domain reads SQTIHQWPATLVQPVGSPLSLECTVEGTSNPNLYWYRQAAGRGLQLLFYSVGIGQISSEVPQNLSASRPQDRQFILSSKKLLLSDSGFYLCAWSFGQGTYEQYFGPGTRLTVT.